Each of the 25 T cell receptor beta chains below was sequenced from the same sample in a study of blood T cell repertoires in COVID-19. TCRdb keeps only in-frame clones here, not all; method: immunoSEQ multiplex PCR. The sample has about 220,000 clones, around 83% seen once. Sequencing input: peripheral blood. Every receptor here comes from a woman between 70 and 85 years old with COVID-19, enrolled during active disease.

The rearrangement uses TRBV5-5 and TRBJ2-3, with 8 bases fitting TRBD2. The ends lost 2 bases at V and 6 bases at J; junction bases unmatched: 11. This CDR3 contains 16 residues. Per the germline V gene, CDR1 is SGHKS and CDR2 is YYEKEE (reference sequence). The CDR3 nucleotides are TGTGCCAGCAGCTTCGAGGGACTAGAACATCGGGATACGCAGTATTTT. It specifies CASSFEGLEHRDTQYF.

V is TRBV11-3 and J is TRBJ1-6; the D gene is possibly TRBD1 (6 bases). Germline-derived CDR1 and CDR2 are SGHNT and YENEEA. This CDR3 has 17 residues. The V end lost 4 bases, the J end lost 10 bases, and 23 bases lay between the germline ends. CDR3: CASSSRPARQVGSPLHF. In DNA, the CDR3 is TGTGCCAGCAGCTCCCGTCCTGCTAGACAGGTGGGGTCACCCCTCCACTTT. Looking up the rest from reference TRBV11-3 and TRBJ1-6 gives the full variable domain: EAGVVQSPRYKIIEKKQPVAFWCNPISGHNTLYWYLQNLGQGPELLIRYENEEAVDDSQLPKDRFSAERLKGVDSTLKIQPAELGDSAVYLCASSSRPARQVGSPLHFGNGTRLTVT.

The V and J genes are TRBV11-1 and TRBJ2-7; D might be TRBD2 (5 bases). The CDR3 is 15 residues long. V shed 1 base and J shed 1 base, with 11 bases lying between them. The germline gives CDR1 SGHAT, CDR2 FQDESV (reference sequence). In nucleotides, the CDR3 is TGTGCCAGCAGCTTAGGACTAAGAGATTCCTACGAGCAGTACTTC. Amino acids: CASSLGLRDSYEQYF.

The rearrangement links TRBV7-2 to TRBJ2-1, with D perhaps matching TRBD1 (6 bases). Germline assignment: CDR1 SGHTA and CDR2 FQGNSA. Trimming left V 3 bases short and J 4 bases short, with 7 bases between. The CDR3 is 13 amino acids. The CDR3 DNA is TGTGCCAGCAGCTTCACAGGGTACAATGAGCAGTTCTTC. Its translation: CASSFTGYNEQFF.

V is TRBV15 and J is TRBJ1-2; D remains unclear. Germline V gene sequence: CDR1 LNHNV, CDR2 YYDKDF (reference sequence). Trimming cost V 0 bases and J 7 bases, with 12 bases left between them. The CDR3 extends over 14 amino acids. This chain's CDR3 is CATSRDPQRGGYTF. DNA for the CDR3: TGTGCCACCAGCAGAGATCCCCAGCGGGGTGGCTACACCTTC.

J is TRBJ2-1 and V is TRBV6-5, with 11 positions matching TRBD2. Germline values: CDR1 MNHEY, CDR2 SVGAGI. CDR3 length: 15 residues. After removal of 5 bases from V and 6 bases from J, the junction contained 6 bases not matched to a gene. CDR3 protein: CASSRIAGGGNEQFF. For the CDR3, the DNA is TGTGCCAGCAGTCGAATAGCGGGAGGGGGCAATGAGCAGTTCTTC.

The rearrangement links TRBV4-3 to TRBJ2-2; no clear D gene. The CDR3 has 14 amino acids. V was clipped by 4 bases and J by 0 bases, with 6 bases between them. The germline gives CDR1 LGHNA, CDR2 YSLEER. This chain's CDR3 is CASSRLSNTGELFF. In DNA form, the CDR3 reads TGCGCCAGCAGCCGACTTTCGAACACCGGGGAGCTGTTTTTT.

This rearrangement joins TRBV15 to TRBJ1-2; D remains unclear. The V end was cut by 5 bases, the J end by 5 bases, with 18 bases between. Germline V lookup: CDR1 LNHNV, CDR2 YYDKDF (reference sequence). CDR3 length equals 15 residues. Here the CDR3 reads CATSVDSRGAYGYTF. CDR3 bases: TGTGCCACCAGCGTAGACTCTCGGGGTGCGTATGGCTACACCTTC. Complete variable domain (other parts from reference TRBV15 and TRBJ1-2): DAMVIQNPRYQVTQFGKPVTLSCSQTLNHNVMYWYQQKSSQAPKLLFHYYDKDFNNEADTPDNFQSRRPNTSFCFLDIRSPGLGDTAMYLCATSVDSRGAYGYTFGSGTRLTVV.

This clone was observed once. The V call is TRBV18, the J call TRBJ1-1; TRBD1 agrees at 8 bases. CDR3 length: 14 amino acids. Germline CDR1 is KGHSH and CDR2 is LQKENI. The J segment lost 5 bases and the V segment lost 3 bases, leaving 5 bases of the junction unmatched. The CDR3 bases are TGTGCCAGCTCACCTATGACAGGGGAAACTGAAGCTTTCTTT. Encoded protein: CASSPMTGETEAFF.

This chain joins TRBV5-6 and TRBJ1-6; D may be TRBD1 (6 bases). Germline V gene sequence: CDR1 SGHDT, CDR2 YYEEEE. The V end was cut by 4 bases, the J end by 10 bases, with 15 bases between. The CDR3 loop spans 14 amino acids. This chain's CDR3 is CASSRQVGQSPLHF. The CDR3 coding sequence is TGTGCCAGCAGCCGACAGGTGGGGCAATCACCCCTCCACTTT. Full variable domain (missing parts from reference TRBV5-6 and TRBJ1-6): DAGVTQSPTHLIKTRGQQVTLRCSPKSGHDTVSWYQQALGQGPQFIFQYYEEEERQRGNFPDRFSGHQFPNYSSELNVNALLLGDSALYLCASSRQVGQSPLHFGNGTRLTVT.

This chain joins TRBV7-9 and TRBJ2-1, with D possibly TRBD1 on 5 matching bases. The CDR3 runs to 12 residues. Germline CDR1 reads SEHNR; CDR2 reads FQNEAQ (reference sequence). The germline V and J ends were trimmed by 3 bases and 13 bases, with 13 bases remaining between them. The CDR3 nucleotides are TGTGCCAGCAGCTTCGCGGACAACACACAGTTCTTC. Its translation is CASSFADNTQFF. Full variable domain (missing parts from reference TRBV7-9 and TRBJ2-1): DTGVSQNPRHKITKRGQNVTFRCDPISEHNRLYWYRQTLGQGPEFLTYFQNEAQLEKSRLLSDRFSAERPKGSFSTLEIQRTEQGDSAMYLCASSFADNTQFFGPGTRLTVL.

The chain employs TRBV29-1 and TRBJ2-7; 10 bases fit TRBD1. The V and J ends lost 7 bases and 3 bases, in that order; junction bases with no gene match: 6. The CDR3 totals 13 residues. Germline V gene lookup returns CDR1 SQVTM and CDR2 ANQGSEA. DNA for the CDR3: TGCAGCGCCCGGGACAGGGGTTTCTACGAGCAGTACTTC. Its protein product is CSARDRGFYEQYF.

The V and J genes are TRBV29-1 and TRBJ1-4; 10 bases line up with TRBD1. The CDR3 consists of 13 residues. Germline assignment: CDR1 SQVTM and CDR2 ANQGSEA. The V segment lost 1 base and the J segment 14 bases; nucleotides outside the gene matches: 7. The chain's CDR3 is CSVEGQGAGGLFF. DNA for the CDR3: TGCAGCGTTGAAGGACAGGGGGCGGGCGGGCTGTTTTTT.

This clone was detected once. The chain joins TRBV11-3 to TRBJ1-1; 8 bases fit TRBD1. The CDR3 is 13 residues long. The germline V gene encodes CDR1 SGHNT and CDR2 YENEEA. Trimming removed 6 bases from V and 5 bases from J; junction bases left unmatched: 5. CDR3 amino acids: CASSPTGGTEAFF. As DNA, the CDR3 is TGTGCCAGCAGTCCTACAGGGGGGACTGAAGCTTTCTTT.

This chain joins TRBV5-8 and TRBJ1-6, with D possibly being TRBD1 (5 bases). This CDR3 spans 14 amino acids. CDR1 and CDR2 from the germline V gene are SGHTS and YDEGEE. V was clipped by 6 bases and J by 5 bases, with 12 bases between them. CDR3 sequence reads: CASKPGINNSPLHF. In DNA form, the CDR3 reads TGTGCCAGCAAGCCAGGGATTAATAATTCACCCCTCCACTTT.

As concerns this clone: Other DNA sequences in this specimen translate into the identical CDR3. The chain is built from TRBV5-4 and TRBJ2-3; TRBD1 might be the D (6 bases). This CDR3 region has 13 residues. The germline gives CDR1 SGHNT, CDR2 YYREEE (reference sequence). The V end was cut by 0 bases, the J end by 4 bases, with 6 bases between. CDR3 bases: TGTGCCAGCAGCTTGGGACAGGCAGATACGCAGTATTTT. Encoded protein: CASSLGQADTQYF.

The CDR3 sequence is CASSTLLVSGEKLFF. Here the CDR3 DNA reads TGTGCCAGCAGCACATTACTAGTTAGCGGTGAAAAACTGTTTTTT. This chain uses TRBV7-2 with TRBJ1-4, with unresolved D. CDR3 length: 15 residues. Trimming shortened V by 5 bases and J by 7 bases, and 17 bases separated the two germline ends. The germline V gene encodes CDR1 SGHTA and CDR2 FQGNSA.

The rearrangement links TRBV11-3 to TRBJ2-7; 7 bases map to TRBD2. V trimming: 3 bases; J trimming: 1 base; junction bases outside the gene matches: 3. This CDR3 spans 14 amino acids. From germline, CDR1 is SGHNT and CDR2 YENEEA. The DNA of the CDR3 is TGTGCCAGCAGCTTTAGCGGGTCGTCCTACGAGCAGTACTTC. This gives the protein CASSFSGSSYEQYF.

The chain employs TRBV24-1 and TRBJ2-7; possibly TRBD1 for D (6 bases). The CDR3 totals 15 residues. The V gene lost 7 bases and the J gene lost 3 bases, with 18 bases spanning the gap. CDR1 and CDR2 from the germline V gene are KGHDR and SFDVKD. The CDR3 sequence is CATSDPGTSGYEQYF. CDR3 sequence (DNA): TGTGCCACCAGCGATCCCGGGACATCCGGCTACGAGCAGTACTTC.

The V and J genes are TRBV15 and TRBJ2-7, with D possibly being TRBD1 (6 bases). CDR3 length: 17 residues. Germline V gene data show CDR1 as LNHNV and CDR2 as YYDKDF (reference sequence). V dropped 5 bases and J dropped 3 bases, with 23 bases sitting between them. The CDR3 loop reads CATSYRYPEQGNYEQYF. The CDR3 DNA reads TGTGCCACCAGCTACCGTTACCCAGAACAGGGAAACTACGAGCAGTACTTC.

The V gene is TRBV28, the J gene TRBJ2-2, with 9 bases aligning to TRBD2. The CDR3 extends over 16 amino acids. CDR1 MDHEN and CDR2 SYDVKM come from the germline V gene. Trimming at V came to 4 bases and at J to 2 bases, leaving 5 bases not matched to a gene. CDR3 amino acids: CASSSPSGVNTGELFF. Written as DNA, the CDR3 is TGTGCCAGCAGTTCCCCTAGCGGGGTTAACACCGGGGAGCTGTTTTTT.

The chain has TRBV5-5 and TRBJ2-2; D may be TRBD2 (6 bases). V lost 1 base and J lost 5, with 9 bases in between. This CDR3 contains 14 residues. Germline values: CDR1 SGHKS, CDR2 YYEKEE (reference sequence). This CDR3 reads CASSLTGGTGELFF. CDR3 DNA sequence: TGTGCCAGCAGCTTGACAGGAGGGACCGGGGAGCTGTTTTTT. Complete variable domain (other parts from reference TRBV5-5 and TRBJ2-2): DAGVTQSPTHLIKTRGQQVTLRCSPISGHKSVSWYQQVLGQGPQFIFQYYEKEERGRGNFPDRFSARQFPNYSSELNVNALLLGDSALYLCASSLTGGTGELFFGEGSRLTVL.

V is TRBV19 and J is TRBJ2-5, with a tentative D call TRBD2 (6 bases). The CDR3 length is 15 residues. V was trimmed by 3 bases and J by 2 bases, leaving 13 bases between them. Germline CDR1 reads LNHDA; CDR2 reads SQIVND (reference sequence). Here the CDR3 reads CASSIAVGGQETQYF. Here the CDR3 DNA reads TGTGCCAGTAGTATCGCGGTAGGAGGGCAAGAGACCCAGTACTTC.

The V gene is TRBV1, the J gene TRBJ2-3; TRBD2, the table's D call, was not compared with the DNA. TRBV1 is annotated as a pseudogene. This CDR3 is built from 16 residues. For the CDR3, the DNA is TGCACCAGCATCACCAAAGCGCATACCCGCACAGATACGCAGTATTTT. This sequence encodes CTSITKAHTRTDTQYF.

The rearrangement uses TRBV11-3 and TRBJ2-2; a possible D gene is TRBD1 (6 bases). The V gene's germline CDR1 is SGHNT and CDR2 YENEEA. V was trimmed by 7 bases and J by 4 bases, leaving 10 bases between them. The CDR3 contains 13 residues. The CDR3 sequence: CASTSGATGELFF. CDR3 DNA: TGTGCCAGCACCTCAGGGGCCACCGGGGAGCTGTTTTTT.